This T cell receptor beta chain stems from a study of memory CD4+ T cells and cytomegalovirus serostatus. Study as a whole: This sample comes from healthy Belgian adults, 8 to 10 CMV seropositive, 24 seronegative.

The CDR3 sequence is 18 residues long. V gave up 6 bases and J gave up 2 bases, with 22 bases separating them. Germline values: CDR1 SEHNR, CDR2 FQNEAQ (reference sequence). This clone was seen only once. Single viable CD3+CD4+CD8-CD45RO+ cells were sorted as the memory CD4+ T cells. The repertoire was sequenced with immunoSEQ multiplex PCR; TCRdb's copy has only in-frame clones and lacks some. The data contain around 50,000 clones, roughly 74% of them singletons. The V gene is TRBV7-9, the J gene TRBJ1-4; D unclear. The sequenced sample consisted of memory CD4+ T cells from blood. This receptor was identified in an adult in good health and CMV-seropositive. The CDR3 protein is CASRSRVSQGGTNEKLFF. The CDR3 DNA sequence: TGTGCCAGCAGATCACGGGTCTCCCAAGGAGGGACTAATGAAAAACTGTTTTTT.